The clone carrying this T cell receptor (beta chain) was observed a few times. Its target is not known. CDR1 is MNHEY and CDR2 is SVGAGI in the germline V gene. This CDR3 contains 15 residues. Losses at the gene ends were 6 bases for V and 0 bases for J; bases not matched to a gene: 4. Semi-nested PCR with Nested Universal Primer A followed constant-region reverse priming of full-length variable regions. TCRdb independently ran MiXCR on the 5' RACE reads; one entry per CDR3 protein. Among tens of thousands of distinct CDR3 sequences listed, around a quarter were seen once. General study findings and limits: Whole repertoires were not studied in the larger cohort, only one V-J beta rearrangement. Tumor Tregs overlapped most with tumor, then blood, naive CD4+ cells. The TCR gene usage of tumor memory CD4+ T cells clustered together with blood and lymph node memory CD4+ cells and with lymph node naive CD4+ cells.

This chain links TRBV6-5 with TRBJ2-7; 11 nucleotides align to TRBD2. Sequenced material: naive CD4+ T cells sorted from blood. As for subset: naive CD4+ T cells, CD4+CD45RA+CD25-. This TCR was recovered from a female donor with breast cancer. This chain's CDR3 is CASSPGLAASYEQYF. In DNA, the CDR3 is TGTGCCAGCAGCCCGGGACTAGCGGCCTCCTACGAGCAGTACTTC.